These T cell receptor beta chains were read from a single sample in a study of blood T cells in healthy people across ages. TCRdb processed the 5' RACE reads anew with MiXCR; each CDR3 protein has one entry. The sample has 1.5 million to 2 million distinct CDR3 sequences, 39% seen once; the top ten hold roughly 24%. Sequencing input: blood. Every receptor here comes from a human donor in good health. The CDR3 runs from the conserved cysteine through the conserved F or W. D genes are given only for firm matches. The size field is filled for only some rows; it gives once, few, many or a size class.

TRBV7-8,TRBJ2-3,-,-,TGTGCCAGCAGTGACTTGCGTATCCCACGGTGTGTGGCGCAGTATTTT,CASSDLRIPRCVAQYF
TRBV9,TRBJ2-5,-,-,TGTGCCAGCAGCGAGGGACGGAGAAGTCAAGAGACCCAGTACTTC,CASSEGRRSQETQYF
TRBV28,TRBJ2-4,-,-,TGTGCCGGCTCGAACCTAGCCAAAAACATTCAGTACTTC,CAGSNLAKNIQYF
TRBV9,TRBJ1-2,-,-,TGTGCCTGCGGCGTAGGAGGGACTGATGGCTACACCTTC,CACGVGGTDGYTF
TRBV4-2,TRBJ1-3,many,-,TGTGCCAGCAGCCAAGATAAGGGTTGGGGCGCCATATATTTT,CASSQDKGWGAIYF
TRBV29-1,TRBJ1-2,many,-,TGCAGCGTTGAATTAGGGGTTAACTATGGCTACACCTTC,CSVELGVNYGYTF
TRBV4-2,TRBJ1-2,few,-,TGTGCCAGCAGCCGGGGACCGGGACGCTACGGCTACACCTTC,CASSRGPGRYGYTF
TRBV10-3,TRBJ1-5,-,-,TGTGCCATCAGTGAGTCGATGCAGGGCAATCAGCCCCAGCATTTT,CAISESMQGNQPQHF
TRBV28,TRBJ2-3,-,-,TGTGCCAGCAGTTTATCCCGGGCGGGCACAGATACGCAGTATTTT,CASSLSRAGTDTQYF
TRBV6-4,TRBJ2-1,-,-,TGTGCCAGCAGTGATCCGGGACCCTGGTTTTATAATGAGCAGTTCTTC,CASSDPGPWFYNEQFF
TRBV9,TRBJ2-1,-,-,TGTGCCAGCAGCGTAGAGGCGGTAGCGCTTAGCAATGAGCAGTTCTTC,CASSVEAVALSNEQFF
TRBV12-3/TRBV12-4,TRBJ2-4,many,-,TGTGCCAGCAGCTTGATGCGGGGTTTTGAGCAGTACTTC,CASSLMRGFEQYF
TRBV6-5,TRBJ2-7,many,-,TGTGCCAGCAGTTACTTGGGTCGGATAGCCTACGAGCAGTACTTC,CASSYLGRIAYEQYF
TRBV10-3,TRBJ1-1,-,-,TGTGCCATCACAGGAGAGCCGAACACTGAAGCTTTCTTT,CAITGEPNTEAFF
TRBV9,TRBJ2-2,-,-,TGTGCCAGCAGGAACCGAGCCGGGGAGCTGTTTTTT,CASRNRAGELFF
TRBV18,TRBJ1-1,-,-,TGTGCCAGCTCACCATCTGGGGGGGTGACTGAAGCTTTCTTT,CASSPSGGVTEAFF
TRBV20-1,TRBJ1-1,few,TRBD1,TGCAGTGCGTTGGAAGGGGGCGTGAACACTGAAGCTTTCTTT,CSALEGGVNTEAFF
TRBV2,TRBJ2-3,-,-,TGTGCCAGCAGTCAGAGACAGACTAGATTCGGCACAGATACGCAGTATTTT,CASSQRQTRFGTDTQYF
TRBV25-1,TRBJ1-2,-,-,TGTGCCAGCAGTGAAGCGGCGAAGGGGGAATATACTGGCTACACCTTC,CASSEAAKGEYTGYTF